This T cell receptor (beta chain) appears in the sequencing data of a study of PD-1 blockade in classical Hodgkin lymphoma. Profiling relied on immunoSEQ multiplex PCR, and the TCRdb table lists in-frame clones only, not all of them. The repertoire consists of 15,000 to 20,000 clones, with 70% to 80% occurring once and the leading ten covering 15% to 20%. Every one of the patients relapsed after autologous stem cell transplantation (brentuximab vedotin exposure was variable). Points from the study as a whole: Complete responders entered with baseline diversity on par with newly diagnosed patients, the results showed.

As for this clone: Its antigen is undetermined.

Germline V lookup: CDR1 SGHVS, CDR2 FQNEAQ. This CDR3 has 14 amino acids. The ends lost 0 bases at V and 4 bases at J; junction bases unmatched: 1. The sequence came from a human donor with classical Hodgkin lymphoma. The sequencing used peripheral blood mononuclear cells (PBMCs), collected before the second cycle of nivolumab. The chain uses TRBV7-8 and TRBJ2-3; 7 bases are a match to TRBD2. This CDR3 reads CASSLATSADTQYF. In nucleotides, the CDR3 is TGTGCCAGCAGCTTAGCAACTAGCGCAGATACGCAGTATTTT.